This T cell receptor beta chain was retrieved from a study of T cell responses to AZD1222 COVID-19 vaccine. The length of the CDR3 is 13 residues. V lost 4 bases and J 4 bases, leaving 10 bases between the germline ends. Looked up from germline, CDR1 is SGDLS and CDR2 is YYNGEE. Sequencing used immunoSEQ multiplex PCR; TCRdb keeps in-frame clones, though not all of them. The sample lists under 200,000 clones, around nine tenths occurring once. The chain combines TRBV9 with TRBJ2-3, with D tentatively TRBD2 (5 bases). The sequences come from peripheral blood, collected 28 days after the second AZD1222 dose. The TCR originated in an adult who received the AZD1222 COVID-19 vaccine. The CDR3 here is CASSPGLADTQYF. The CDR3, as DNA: TGTGCCAGCAGCCCTGGACTCGCAGATACGCAGTATTTT.